This T cell receptor (beta chain) was documented in a study of response to subunit inactivated influenza vaccine. Study results and limitations: There was a suggestion from the authors that each seasonal influenza vaccination recruits few new T cells.

Germline CDR1 and CDR2: SNHLY and FYNNEI. Losses at the gene ends were 7 bases for V and 2 bases for J; bases not matched to a gene: 4. This CDR3 is built from 15 residues. TCRdb re-called the RT-PCR reads with MiXCR, one entry per CDR3 protein. The sample yields 150,000 to 200,000 distinct CDR3 sequences, nearly 9.5% seen once. With regard to this clonotype: Its specificity is unknown.

Sequencing used non-naive T cells sorted from PBMCs, obtained on the day of vaccination. The V and J genes are TRBV2 and TRBJ2-3; 12 bases match TRBD2. The source is a man between 50 and 59 years old who received an inactivated influenza vaccine. CDR3 region: CASNGLAGSTDTQYF. CDR3 sequence (DNA): TGTGCCAGCAATGGACTAGCGGGATCCACAGATACGCAGTATTTT.